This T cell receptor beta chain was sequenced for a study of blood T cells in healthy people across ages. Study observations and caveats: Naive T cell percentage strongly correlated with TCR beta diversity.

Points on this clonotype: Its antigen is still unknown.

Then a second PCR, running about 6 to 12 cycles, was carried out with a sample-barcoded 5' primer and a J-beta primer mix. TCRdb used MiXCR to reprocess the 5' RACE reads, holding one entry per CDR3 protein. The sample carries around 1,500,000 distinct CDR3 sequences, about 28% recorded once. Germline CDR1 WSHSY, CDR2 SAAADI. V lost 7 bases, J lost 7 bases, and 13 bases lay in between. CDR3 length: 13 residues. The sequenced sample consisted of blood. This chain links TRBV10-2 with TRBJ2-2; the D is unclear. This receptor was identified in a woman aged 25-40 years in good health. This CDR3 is CASIKGGDGELFF. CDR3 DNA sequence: TGCGCCAGCATCAAGGGTGGTGACGGGGAGCTGTTTTTT.